This T cell receptor (beta chain) derives from a study of OX40 agonist ivuxolimab in advanced cancers. Turning to the study itself: Aged roughly 23 to 79 with a mean of roughly 63 years, they were approximately 80% male.

Here immunoSEQ multiplex PCR was the method, and the copy in TCRdb shows in-frame clones only, minus some. Of 65,000 to 85,000 clones listed, 85% are singletons. V lost 7 bases to trimming and J lost 0 bases; unmatched junction nucleotides: 12. The CDR3 runs 19 residues. Germline loops: CDR1 MDHEN, CDR2 SYDVKM. This clone was counted a few times. The sample in question was CD4+ or CD8+ T cells sorted from blood, obtained in a trial of the OX40 agonist ivuxolimab. The TCR originated in an adult with an advanced solid tumor such as melanoma, head and neck, liver or kidney cancer. The rearrangement uses TRBV28 and TRBJ2-1; TRBD2 matches 13 bases. The CDR3 reads CASTVGTSGALSSYNEQFF. In nucleotides, the CDR3 is TGTGCCAGCACTGTAGGGACTAGCGGGGCTCTTAGCTCCTACAATGAGCAGTTCTTC.